Sequencing of this TCR beta chain was carried out in a study of T-cell reconstitution after alpha-beta-depleted transplantation in children. Unique molecular identifiers were incorporated during preparation of the TCRbeta library. Each CDR3 protein is one row after TCRdb ran MiXCR on the PCR reads. Of around 670,000 distinct CDR3 sequences listed, around 13% are singletons. This CDR3 region has 12 residues. With 4 bases removed from V and 5 bases from J, the gap between germline ends came to 10 bases. Germline loops: CDR1 SGHKS, CDR2 YYEKEE (reference sequence). This clonotype came up many times. The TCR was taken from a girl aged 2 to 9 with congenital amegakaryocytic thrombocytopenia, due to receive a stem cell transplant. This material consisted of PBMCs, taken before TCRalphabeta/CD19-depleted stem cell transplant. The gene calls are TRBV5-5 and TRBJ2-7; D is unresolved. This CDR3 reads CASSALRDEQYF. The CDR3 bases are TGTGCCAGCAGCGCCCTTAGGGACGAGCAGTACTTC.